These 30 T cell receptor beta chains were all obtained from the same sample, sequenced in a study of cytomegalovirus exposure and HLA in healthy donors. The study ran its PCR with 60 Vbeta and 13 Jbeta primers. The table came from immunoSEQ multiplex PCR; TCRdb's copy has only in-frame clones and leaves some out. The sample totals about 140,000 clones. The sequencing sample was made of PBMCs. Source of these receptors: a male donor in good health and CMV-seronegative.

Worth noting for this clone: This sample includes further DNA sequences coding for the same CDR3. The J gene is TRBJ2-3, the V gene TRBV19, with TRBD2 matching 7 bases. The CDR3 spans 16 residues. Germline V lookup: CDR1 LNHDA, CDR2 SQIVND (reference sequence). J gave up 3 bases and V 3 bases, and 9 bases lay outside the gene matches. The CDR3 loop is CASSMGREAGTDTQYF. CDR3 nucleotides: TGTGCCAGTAGTATGGGGAGGGAGGCCGGAACAGATACGCAGTATTTT.

The chain links TRBV4-3 to TRBJ1-1; D not certain. V shed 0 bases and J shed 3 bases, with 8 bases lying between them. Germline V lookup: CDR1 LGHNA, CDR2 YSLEER. The CDR3 is 14 residues long. The DNA for the CDR3 is TGCGCCAGCAGCCAAGATTTCGTCTACACTGAAGCTTTCTTT. It codes for CASSQDFVYTEAFF.

The chain links TRBV5-4 to TRBJ2-7, with D perhaps TRBD1 (6 bases). The CDR3 length is 13 residues. In germline, CDR1 is SGHNT, CDR2 YYREEE (reference sequence). V was shortened by 4 bases and J by 5 bases, with 13 bases between the two germline ends. The CDR3 region has the DNA TGTGCCAGCAGCCCGGACACAGGGCACGAGCAGTACTTC. This gives the protein CASSPDTGHEQYF.

Here the CDR3 reads CASCRNTEAFF. The CDR3 DNA reads TGTGCCAGCTGTCGGAACACTGAAGCTTTCTTT. The chain employs TRBV2 and TRBJ1-1, with D hard to call. CDR3 length: 11 residues. CDR1 SNHLY and CDR2 FYNNEI come from the germline V gene. Trimming took 8 bases from V and 1 from J, leaving 5 bases between them.

This chain links TRBV5-6 with TRBJ2-3; the match to TRBD2 covers 8 bases. The junction had 9 bases not matched to a gene; V was cut back by 4 bases and J by 2 bases. CDR3 size: 16 residues. Germline lookup yields CDR1 SGHDT and CDR2 YYEEEE. CDR3: CASSLSGAPLTDTQYF. CDR3 bases: TGTGCCAGCAGCCTTAGCGGGGCGCCCCTCACAGATACGCAGTATTTT. The full variable domain, its missing parts supplied by reference TRBV5-6 and TRBJ2-3, is DAGVTQSPTHLIKTRGQQVTLRCSPKSGHDTVSWYQQALGQGPQFIFQYYEEEERQRGNFPDRFSGHQFPNYSSELNVNALLLGDSALYLCASSLSGAPLTDTQYFGPGTRLTVL.

The chain is built from TRBV18 and TRBJ1-4; possibly TRBD1 for D (5 bases). Trimming left V 6 bases short and J 1 base short, with 9 bases between. CDR3 length equals 14 residues. Looked up from germline, CDR1 is KGHSH and CDR2 is LQKENI. DNA of the CDR3: TGTGCCAGCTCTGTCAGGGAAACTAATGAAAAACTGTTTTTT. Translated: CASSVRETNEKLFF.

This rearrangement joins TRBV5-1 to TRBJ1-2, with TRBD1 matching 8 bases. The length of the CDR3 is 14 residues. The V gene end was trimmed by 4 bases and the J gene end by 3 bases; junction bases not matched to a gene: 5. Germline V CDR1 and CDR2: SGHRS, YFSETQ. In nucleotides, the CDR3 is TGCGCCAGCAGCGGGTTACAGGGGGACTATGGCTACACCTTC. Translated, it gives CASSGLQGDYGYTF.

This chain uses TRBV6-1 with TRBJ2-5; 7 bases fit TRBD1. The J segment lost 9 bases and the V segment lost 3 bases, leaving 16 bases of the junction unmatched. Germline loops: CDR1 MNHNS, CDR2 SASEGT. The CDR3 has 16 amino acids. The CDR3 here is CASSDKGILVGTAQYF. The CDR3 coding sequence is TGTGCCAGCAGTGATAAGGGCATCTTGGTAGGGACAGCCCAGTACTTC.

V and J are TRBV7-2 and TRBJ1-4; weak D call: TRBD1 (5 bases). The CDR3 is 17 residues long. V dropped 4 bases and J dropped 10 bases, with 25 bases sitting between them. Germline V gene sequence: CDR1 SGHTA, CDR2 FQGNSA. Written as DNA, the CDR3 is TGTGCCAGCAGCTCCATAGGTCCAGGGCTGTTGTACCCAAAACTGTTTTTT. As protein: CASSSIGPGLLYPKLFF. Full variable domain (rest looked up from reference TRBV7-2 and TRBJ1-4): GAGVSQSPSNKVTEKGKDVELRCDPISGHTALYWYRQSLGQGLEFLIYFQGNSAPDKSGLPSDRFSAERTGGSVSTLTIQRTQQEDSAVYLCASSSIGPGLLYPKLFFGSGTQLSVL.

About this clone itself: One junction end disagrees with the germline gene, perhaps due to a read error. V and J are TRBV7-7 and TRBJ2-2; 7 nucleotides match TRBD1. This CDR3 is built from 15 residues. The V gene's germline CDR1 is SSHAT and CDR2 FNYEAQ (reference sequence). The CDR3 bases are TGTGCTAGCAGCTTTGGGACAGCGAACACCGGGGAGCTGTTTTTT. Its translation: CASSFGTANTGELFF.

This rearrangement joins TRBV27 to TRBJ2-7, with 11 bases aligning to TRBD2. V lost 6 bases and J lost 0; bases outside the gene matches: 4. CDR3 length: 15 amino acids. Germline-derived CDR1 and CDR2 are MNHEY and SMNVEV (reference sequence). This chain's CDR3 is CASRPLAGGSYEQYF. Here the CDR3 DNA reads TGTGCCAGCAGACCCCTAGCGGGGGGCTCCTACGAGCAGTACTTC.

CDR3 nucleotide sequence: TGTGCCAGCAGCATCACGACAGGGGGAACGACTGAAGCTTTCTTT. Translation gives CASSITTGGTTEAFF. The V call is TRBV7-2, the J call TRBJ1-1; 9 bases agree with TRBD1. J lost 5 bases, V lost 5 bases, and 9 bases had no gene match. This CDR3 is 15 amino acids long. Germline V gene data show CDR1 as SGHTA and CDR2 as FQGNSA.

V gene TRBV5-6 combines with J gene TRBJ1-1; 8 positions agree with TRBD1. The J segment lost 0 bases and the V segment lost 3 bases, leaving 7 bases of the junction unmatched. CDR1 and CDR2 (germline): SGHDT, YYEEEE. This CDR3 has 16 amino acids. The CDR3 coding sequence is TGTGCCAGCAGCTGGACAGGGCTAACGTTGAACACTGAAGCTTTCTTT. As protein: CASSWTGLTLNTEAFF. The full variable domain, rest sourced from reference TRBV5-6 and TRBJ1-1, is DAGVTQSPTHLIKTRGQQVTLRCSPKSGHDTVSWYQQALGQGPQFIFQYYEEEERQRGNFPDRFSGHQFPNYSSELNVNALLLGDSALYLCASSWTGLTLNTEAFFGQGTRLTVV.

The rearrangement joins TRBV5-1 to TRBJ2-7; D possibly corresponds to TRBD1 (6 bases). The V end lost 0 bases, the J end lost 4 bases, and 11 bases lay between the germline ends. Per germline, CDR1 SGHRS and CDR2 YFSETQ. The CDR3 consists of 14 residues. CDR3 nucleotide sequence: TGCGCCAGCAGCTTGGAGGGGGTTTCGTACGAGCAGTACTTC. The encoded protein is CASSLEGVSYEQYF.

V usage is TRBV29-1 and J usage is TRBJ1-5; a weak D match, TRBD1 (5 bases). Between the trimmed V and J ends, which lost 4 bases and 5 bases, there was a span of 15 bases. Germline V gene sequence: CDR1 SQVTM, CDR2 ANQGSEA. The CDR3 covers 14 residues. CDR3 sequence: CSVVPTGPDQPQHF. CDR3 DNA sequence: TGCAGCGTTGTACCCACAGGCCCTGATCAGCCCCAGCATTTT.

V and J are TRBV5-1 and TRBJ1-2, with a weak D call TRBD1 (6 bases). With 2 bases removed from V and 7 bases from J, the gap between germline ends came to 9 bases. Germline CDR1 is SGHRS and CDR2 is YFSETQ. There are 12 residues in the CDR3. In DNA, the CDR3 is TGCGCCAGCAGCTTCGACAGGAGTGGCTACACCTTC. It encodes CASSFDRSGYTF.

The chain links TRBV6-1 to TRBJ1-2; 8 bases line up with TRBD1. The CDR3 totals 14 residues. CDR1 is MNHNS and CDR2 is SASEGT in the germline V gene. The V and J ends lost 4 bases and 3 bases, in that order; junction bases with no gene match: 4. CDR3 protein: CASSGGTGDYGYTF. The CDR3 region has the DNA TGTGCCAGCAGTGGGGGGACAGGAGACTATGGCTACACCTTC.

The rearrangement joins TRBV30 to TRBJ2-2; TRBD1 aligns across 9 bases. In germline, CDR1 is GTSNPN, CDR2 SVGIG (reference sequence). The CDR3 covers 15 residues. The V segment lost 5 bases and the J segment 3 bases; nucleotides outside the gene matches: 7. The CDR3 nucleotides read TGTGCCTGGGAAAGAGGGACAGGGTACACCGGGGAGCTGTTTTTT. Its translation: CAWERGTGYTGELFF. The full variable domain, in which reference TRBV30 and TRBJ2-2 provide the parts outside the CDR3, is SQTIHQWPATLVQPVGSPLSLECTVEGTSNPNLYWYRQAAGRGLQLLFYSVGIGQISSEVPQNLSASRPQDRQFILSSKKLLLSDSGFYLCAWERGTGYTGELFFGEGSRLTVL.

The V call is TRBV28, the J call TRBJ2-3, with TRBD2 matching over 8 bases. This CDR3 region has 17 residues. V lost 5 bases to trimming and J lost 1 base; unmatched junction nucleotides: 11. Germline CDR1 is MDHEN and CDR2 is SYDVKM. CDR3 residues: CASSTSPQAGGTDTQYF. CDR3 DNA: TGTGCCAGCAGTACCTCCCCCCAAGCGGGGGGCACAGATACGCAGTATTTT.

The chain has TRBV11-3 and TRBJ2-2; weak D call: TRBD1 (5 bases). Trimming shortened V by 1 base and J by 0 bases, and 9 bases separated the two germline ends. This CDR3 contains 16 residues. The germline CDR1 and CDR2 sequences are SGHNT and YENEEA. The DNA of the CDR3 is TGTGCCAGCAGCTTAGGGGGCCTTTCGAACACCGGGGAGCTGTTTTTT. Its translation: CASSLGGLSNTGELFF. Based on the CDR3 plus reference TRBV11-3 and TRBJ2-2, the full variable domain is EAGVVQSPRYKIIEKKQPVAFWCNPISGHNTLYWYLQNLGQGPELLIRYENEEAVDDSQLPKDRFSAERLKGVDSTLKIQPAELGDSAVYLCASSLGGLSNTGELFFGEGSRLTVL.

V usage is TRBV6-5 and J usage is TRBJ1-6; D gene ambiguous. Germline CDR1 reads MNHEY; CDR2 reads SVGAGI. The V end lost 6 bases, the J end lost 5 bases, and 11 bases lay between the germline ends. This CDR3 is built from 14 residues. CDR3 region: CASRGEQHNSPLHF. DNA of the CDR3: TGTGCCAGCAGGGGAGAACAACATAATTCACCCCTCCACTTT.

The rearrangement joins TRBV5-1 to TRBJ2-1, with 10 bases identical to TRBD2. The CDR3 runs to 17 residues. V gave up 0 bases and J gave up 2 bases; unmatched junction bases: 5. In germline, CDR1 is SGHRS, CDR2 YFSETQ. CDR3 nucleotides: TGCGCCAGCAGCTTGGCGACGGGACTAGCGACCTACAATGAGCAGTTCTTC. It codes for CASSLATGLATYNEQFF.

The genes are TRBV28 and TRBJ2-2, with TRBD1 identical over 8 bases. V shed 2 bases, J shed 7 bases, and the junction held 9 bases outside the gene matches. In germline, CDR1 is MDHEN, CDR2 SYDVKM. The CDR3 is 16 amino acids. CDR3 sequence (DNA): TGTGCCAGCAGTTTACATACAGGGGGAAAGGGCGGGGAGCTGTTTTTT. Its protein is CASSLHTGGKGGELFF.

The rearrangement joins TRBV5-1 to TRBJ2-5; 7 nucleotides match TRBD2. The DNA end lines up better with TRBJ2-7; the J call may be wrong. The germline V gene has CDR1 SGHRS and CDR2 YFSETQ. The CDR3 is made up of 16 amino acids. CDR3 nucleotides: TGCGCCAGCAGCTCCCTAAGGAGCGGGATCGAGTACGAGCAGTACTTC. This translates into CASSSLRSGIEYEQYF.

The V call is TRBV15, the J call TRBJ2-7; unclear D gene. Germline CDR1 reads LNHNV; CDR2 reads YYDKDF (reference sequence). The V end lost 1 base, the J end lost 0 bases, and 7 bases lay between the germline ends. This CDR3 region has 14 residues. The CDR3 is CATSRGTASYEQYF. The CDR3 region has the DNA TGTGCCACCAGCAGAGGAACAGCCTCCTACGAGCAGTACTTC.

This rearrangement joins TRBV18 to TRBJ1-1, with D possibly being TRBD1 (5 bases). The V gene lost 5 bases and the J gene lost 3 bases, with 13 bases spanning the gap. The CDR3 has 14 residues. CDR1 is KGHSH, CDR2 LQKENI, per germline. The CDR3 loop reads CASSGGGIHTEAFF. The CDR3 DNA sequence: TGTGCCAGCTCAGGGGGAGGAATACACACTGAAGCTTTCTTT.

The gene calls are TRBV19 and TRBJ1-2; possible D gene TRBD1, 5 bases. Germline CDR1 and CDR2: LNHDA and SQIVND (reference sequence). This CDR3 contains 15 residues. The V and J ends lost 3 bases and 2 bases respectively, with 13 bases between them. The DNA for the CDR3 is TGTGCCAGTAGTATCCGTTTGACAGACAACTATGGCTACACCTTC. Translating it yields CASSIRLTDNYGYTF. Using reference TRBV19 and TRBJ1-2 for the parts outside the CDR3, the full variable domain is DGGITQSPKYLFRKEGQNVTLSCEQNLNHDAMYWYRQDPGQGLRLIYYSQIVNDFQKGDIAEGYSVSREKKESFPLTVTSAQKNPTAFYLCASSIRLTDNYGYTFGSGTRLTVV.

The chain has TRBV14 and TRBJ1-1, with 12 bases aligning to TRBD1. There are 19 residues in the CDR3. Germline CDR1 reads SGHDN; CDR2 reads FVKESK. V gave up 2 bases and J gave up 3 bases; unmatched junction bases: 13. The CDR3 here is CASSQYYRDRGQRDTEAFF. In DNA, the CDR3 is TGTGCCAGCAGCCAATATTACCGGGACAGGGGGCAGAGGGACACTGAAGCTTTCTTT.

The V call is TRBV18, the J call TRBJ2-7; D is unclear. Germline loops: CDR1 KGHSH, CDR2 LQKENI. The V gene lost 6 bases and the J gene lost 3 bases, with 12 bases spanning the gap. The CDR3 is made up of 13 amino acids. The DNA of the CDR3 is TGTGCCAGCTCTCCCCAATACTACTACGAGCAGTACTTC. It is translated as CASSPQYYYEQYF.

The gene calls are TRBV15 and TRBJ2-7, with TRBD1 matching over 10 bases. CDR1 is LNHNV, CDR2 YYDKDF, per germline (reference sequence). The CDR3 covers 15 residues. The junction had 7 bases not matched to a gene; V was cut back by 6 bases and J by 2 bases. The DNA of the CDR3 is TGTGCCACCAGGATGCCGGGACAGGGGCCCTACGAGCAGTACTTC. As protein: CATRMPGQGPYEQYF.